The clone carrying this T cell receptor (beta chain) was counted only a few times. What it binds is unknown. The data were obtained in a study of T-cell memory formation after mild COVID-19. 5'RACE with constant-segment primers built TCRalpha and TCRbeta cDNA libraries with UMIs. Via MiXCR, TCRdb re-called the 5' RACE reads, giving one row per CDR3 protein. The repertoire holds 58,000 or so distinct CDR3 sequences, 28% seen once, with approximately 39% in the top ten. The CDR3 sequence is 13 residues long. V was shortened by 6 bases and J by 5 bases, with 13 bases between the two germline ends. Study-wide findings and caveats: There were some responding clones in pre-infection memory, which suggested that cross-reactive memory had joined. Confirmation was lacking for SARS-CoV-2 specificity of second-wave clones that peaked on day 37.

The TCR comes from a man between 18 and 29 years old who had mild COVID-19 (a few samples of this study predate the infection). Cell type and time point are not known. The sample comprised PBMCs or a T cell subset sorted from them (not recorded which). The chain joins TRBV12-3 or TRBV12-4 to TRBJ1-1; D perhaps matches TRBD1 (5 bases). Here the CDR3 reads CASRDIRSTEAFF. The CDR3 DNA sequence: TGTGCCAGCAGGGACATTCGTTCTACTGAAGCTTTCTTT.